One sample yielded the 21 T cell receptor beta chains listed below, sequenced in a study of somatic mutations in cytotoxic T cells in rheumatoid arthritis. Profiling relied on immunoSEQ multiplex PCR, and the TCRdb table lists in-frame clones only, not all of them. The sample records tens of thousands of clones, about 84% being singletons. Input material: CD8+ T cells sorted from blood. The receptor source for this set is a man aged 35 to 55 in good health.

V gene TRBV27 combines with J gene TRBJ2-1; 10 bases fit TRBD2. The V gene end was trimmed by 7 bases and the J gene end by 0 bases; junction bases not matched to a gene: 12. The CDR3 spans 18 residues. CDR1 is MNHEY, CDR2 SMNVEV, per germline (reference sequence). CDR3 in DNA: TGTGCCAGCACTCCGGGACTAGCGACCCATAGCTCCTACAATGAGCAGTTCTTC. Translated, it gives CASTPGLATHSSYNEQFF.

The chain uses TRBV12-2 and TRBJ1-2. TRBV12-2 is flagged as a pseudogene. The CDR3 consists of 19 residues. For the CDR3, the DNA is TGTGCAAGTCGCTTAGTATTTATGGTGGAAGGGACGGCTAACTATGGCTACACCTTC. This translates into CASRLVFMVEGTANYGYTF.

The genes are TRBV28 and TRBJ1-1; the D is unclear. Per germline, CDR1 MDHEN and CDR2 SYDVKM. V was clipped by 6 bases and J by 5 bases, with 16 bases between them. This CDR3 is 14 amino acids long. The CDR3 sequence: CASSPRTDRTEAFF. The CDR3, as DNA: TGTGCCAGCAGCCCAAGGACTGATAGGACTGAAGCTTTCTTT.

This chain uses TRBV6-1 with TRBJ2-7; 13 nucleotides agree with TRBD2. The CDR3 runs to 15 residues. Per the germline V gene, CDR1 is MNHNS and CDR2 is SASEGT. Trimming at V came to 4 bases and at J to 1 base, leaving 1 base not matched to a gene. This CDR3 is CASSGTSGGSYEQYF. The CDR3, as DNA: TGTGCCAGCAGTGGGACTAGCGGGGGATCCTACGAGCAGTACTTC.

The chain uses TRBV13 and TRBJ2-6; TRBD1 aligns across 10 bases. This CDR3 comprises 18 residues. Germline V gives CDR1 PRHDT, CDR2 FYEKMQ (reference sequence). The ends lost 5 bases at V and 0 bases at J; junction bases unmatched: 7. The CDR3 DNA reads TGTGCCAGCAGCCCCGAGGACAGGGGGGTCTCTGGGGCCAACGTCCTGACTTTC. Protein: CASSPEDRGVSGANVLTF.

The chain employs TRBV18 and TRBJ1-5; D unclear. Trimming pared 3 bases from V and 0 bases from J, leaving 9 bases between. CDR1 and CDR2 from the germline V gene are KGHSH and LQKENI. CDR3 length equals 15 residues. The CDR3 nucleotides read TGTGCCAGCTCACCTGCCCCGTATAGCAATCAGCCCCAGCATTTT. It encodes CASSPAPYSNQPQHF.

This chain links TRBV6-4 with TRBJ1-5; the D is unclear. V lost 3 bases and J 5 bases, leaving 14 bases between the germline ends. The CDR3 is made up of 15 amino acids. Germline values: CDR1 MRHNA, CDR2 SNTAGT. CDR3 in DNA: TGTGCCAGCAGTGAACGAAGGGAATGGGATCAGCCCCAGCATTTT. Encoded protein: CASSERREWDQPQHF.

The chain has TRBV28 and TRBJ2-3; no clear D gene. V dropped 7 bases and J dropped 0 bases, with 8 bases sitting between them. The germline V gene has CDR1 MDHEN and CDR2 SYDVKM. The CDR3 loop spans 13 amino acids. In nucleotides, the CDR3 is TGTGCCAGCAACCCCCTAAGCACAGATACGCAGTATTTT. Encoded protein: CASNPLSTDTQYF. Combining the CDR3 with reference TRBV28 and TRBJ2-3 gives the whole variable domain DVKVTQSSRYLVKRTGEKVFLECVQDMDHENMFWYRQDPGLGLRLIYFSYDVKMKEKGDIPEGYSVSREKKERFSLILESASTNQTSMYLCASNPLSTDTQYFGPGTRLTVL.

This clone was counted once. CDR3 DNA: TGTGCCAGCGTGGACAGGGACACTGAAGCTTTCTTT. Translating gives CASVDRDTEAFF. The chain uses TRBV27 and TRBJ1-1; 8 nucleotides agree with TRBD1. Per the germline V gene, CDR1 is MNHEY and CDR2 is SMNVEV (reference sequence). The CDR3 runs to 12 residues. Trimming at V came to 8 bases and at J to 3 bases, leaving 2 bases not matched to a gene.

The chain uses TRBV6-5 and TRBJ1-4; D is perhaps TRBD1 (6 bases). V was trimmed by 6 bases and J by 3 bases, leaving 14 bases between them. CDR1 is MNHEY, CDR2 SVGAGI, per germline. This CDR3 spans 15 amino acids. Written as DNA, the CDR3 is TGTGCCAGCAGCCACCAGGGGTTGGCTAATGAAAAACTGTTTTTT. This gives the protein CASSHQGLANEKLFF.

This chain joins TRBV10-3 and TRBJ2-3; D ambiguous. Between the trimmed V and J ends, which lost 2 bases and 3 bases, there was a span of 6 bases. This CDR3 contains 13 residues. From germline, CDR1 is ENHRY and CDR2 SYGVKD. CDR3 in DNA: TGTGCCATCAGTGAGCCTACAACAGATACGCAGTATTTT. Its translation is CAISEPTTDTQYF.

The chain combines TRBV19 with TRBJ2-1; 7 bases are a match to TRBD2. Germline values: CDR1 LNHDA, CDR2 SQIVND (reference sequence). The CDR3 length is 11 residues. Germline trimming cut 10 bases from V and 6 bases from J; bases unmatched to any gene: 3. The CDR3 bases are TGTGCCACCGGGGGGATCAATGAGCAGTTCTTC. This gives the protein CATGGINEQFF.

The J gene is TRBJ2-7, the V gene TRBV5-1; 8 positions agree with TRBD1. V gave up 4 bases and J gave up 5 bases; unmatched junction bases: 5. CDR1 and CDR2 from the germline V gene are SGHRS and YFSETQ. The length of the CDR3 is 13 residues. The CDR3 sequence is CASSVGQGNEQYF. The CDR3 DNA sequence: TGCGCCAGCAGCGTCGGACAGGGTAACGAGCAGTACTTC.

The V gene is TRBV7-2, the J gene TRBJ2-7, with TRBD1 matching 7 bases. Germline CDR1 is SGHTA and CDR2 is FQGNSA. With 4 bases clipped from V and 1 base from J, the junction kept 10 bases outside the gene matches. CDR3 size: 16 residues. The CDR3 bases are TGTGCCAGCAGCTCTGGACAGGCGAGGGGGTCCTACGAGCAGTACTTC. Translating it yields CASSSGQARGSYEQYF. The full variable domain, rest sourced from reference TRBV7-2 and TRBJ2-7, is GAGVSQSPSNKVTEKGKDVELRCDPISGHTALYWYRQSLGQGLEFLIYFQGNSAPDKSGLPSDRFSAERTGGSVSTLTIQRTQQEDSAVYLCASSSGQARGSYEQYFGPGTRLTVT.

This chain connects TRBV27 to TRBJ2-1; D perhaps matches TRBD2 (6 bases). Trimming removed 6 bases at V and 2 bases at J, with 17 bases between. The CDR3 spans 16 residues. In germline, CDR1 is MNHEY, CDR2 SMNVEV (reference sequence). The CDR3 protein is CASSARPGEAYNEQFF. The CDR3 coding sequence is TGTGCCAGCAGCGCCCGCCCCGGGGAGGCCTACAATGAGCAGTTCTTC.

The gene calls are TRBV25-1 and TRBJ2-3; D is ambiguous. The CDR3 spans 15 residues. Germline lookup yields CDR1 MGHDK and CDR2 SYGVNS. V dropped 1 base and J dropped 2 bases, with 10 bases sitting between them. CDR3 nucleotide sequence: TGTGCCAGCAGTGAATTCTGGCAGGCCACAGATACGCAGTATTTT. Translated: CASSEFWQATDTQYF.

This clone was seen a few times. The chain combines TRBV19 with TRBJ1-1; D possibly corresponds to TRBD1 (5 bases). Per the germline V gene, CDR1 is LNHDA and CDR2 is SQIVND (reference sequence). Deletions cut 5 bases from V and 4 bases from J, with 14 bases between. This CDR3 is 14 amino acids long. DNA for the CDR3: TGTGCCAGTAGTGCCTGGGACGGAAGCACTGAAGCTTTCTTT. It encodes CASSAWDGSTEAFF.

The V call is TRBV27, the J call TRBJ2-7; D is unclear. CDR3 length: 14 residues. Trimming took 3 bases from V and 2 from J, leaving 11 bases between them. The germline CDR1 and CDR2 sequences are MNHEY and SMNVEV (reference sequence). CDR3 protein: CASSFGQAAYEQYF. CDR3 coding DNA: TGTGCCAGCAGTTTTGGGCAGGCCGCCTACGAGCAGTACTTC.

This clone was found a few times. This rearrangement joins TRBV2 to TRBJ2-1, with D perhaps given as TRBD1 or TRBD2 (5 bases each). V lost 7 bases, J lost 0 bases, and 13 bases lay in between. This CDR3 is built from 15 residues. From germline, CDR1 is SNHLY and CDR2 FYNNEI. The CDR3 DNA is TGTGCCAGCACCGTCGGGGCTAGCTCCTACAATGAGCAGTTCTTC. This encodes CASTVGASSYNEQFF.

The rearrangement links TRBV27 to TRBJ1-5; D not resolved. CDR1 MNHEY and CDR2 SMNVEV come from the germline V gene (reference sequence). Trimming removed 1 base from V and 0 bases from J, with 7 bases in between. The CDR3 contains 15 residues. CDR3 amino acids: CASSLFSGSNQPQHF. CDR3 DNA: TGTGCCAGCAGTTTATTCTCAGGTAGCAATCAGCCCCAGCATTTT.

J is TRBJ2-2 and V is TRBV29-1; D is perhaps TRBD2 (5 bases). Deletions cut 0 bases from V and 4 bases from J, with 15 bases between. Germline assignment: CDR1 SQVTM and CDR2 ANQGSEA. CDR3 length equals 16 residues. The CDR3 nucleotides are TGCAGCGTTGAAGAGGCTACGGGATGGTCCACCGGGGAGCTGTTTTTT. Its protein product is CSVEEATGWSTGELFF.